This TCR beta chain came from a study of T cell repertoires in ileal Crohn's disease. Looking at the study overall: The M6 sample came from neoterminal ileum during colonoscopy after surgery.

Study conclusions and caveats: Clonality above 26.8% at surgery always came with endoscopic recurrence.

Only in-frame clones appear in the TCRdb table, and some are missing; sequencing was by immunoSEQ multiplex PCR. The sample lists about 16,000 clones; approximately 70% were seen once. Time point specified: neoterminal ileum biopsy at postoperative endoscopy, about 6 months after surgery. This clone was counted only a few times. Its antigen is still unknown. Germline V CDR1 and CDR2: MNHNS, SASEGT. CDR3 length: 13 residues. Trimming pared 6 bases from V and 4 bases from J, leaving 7 bases between. The chain has TRBV6-1 and TRBJ2-6; weak D call: TRBD2 (6 bases). Sequencing input: ileal tissue. This sequence originates from an adult with Crohn's disease. The chain's CDR3 is CASSRGGANVLTF. CDR3 in DNA: TGTGCCAGCAGCCGGGGGGGGGCCAACGTCCTGACTTTC.